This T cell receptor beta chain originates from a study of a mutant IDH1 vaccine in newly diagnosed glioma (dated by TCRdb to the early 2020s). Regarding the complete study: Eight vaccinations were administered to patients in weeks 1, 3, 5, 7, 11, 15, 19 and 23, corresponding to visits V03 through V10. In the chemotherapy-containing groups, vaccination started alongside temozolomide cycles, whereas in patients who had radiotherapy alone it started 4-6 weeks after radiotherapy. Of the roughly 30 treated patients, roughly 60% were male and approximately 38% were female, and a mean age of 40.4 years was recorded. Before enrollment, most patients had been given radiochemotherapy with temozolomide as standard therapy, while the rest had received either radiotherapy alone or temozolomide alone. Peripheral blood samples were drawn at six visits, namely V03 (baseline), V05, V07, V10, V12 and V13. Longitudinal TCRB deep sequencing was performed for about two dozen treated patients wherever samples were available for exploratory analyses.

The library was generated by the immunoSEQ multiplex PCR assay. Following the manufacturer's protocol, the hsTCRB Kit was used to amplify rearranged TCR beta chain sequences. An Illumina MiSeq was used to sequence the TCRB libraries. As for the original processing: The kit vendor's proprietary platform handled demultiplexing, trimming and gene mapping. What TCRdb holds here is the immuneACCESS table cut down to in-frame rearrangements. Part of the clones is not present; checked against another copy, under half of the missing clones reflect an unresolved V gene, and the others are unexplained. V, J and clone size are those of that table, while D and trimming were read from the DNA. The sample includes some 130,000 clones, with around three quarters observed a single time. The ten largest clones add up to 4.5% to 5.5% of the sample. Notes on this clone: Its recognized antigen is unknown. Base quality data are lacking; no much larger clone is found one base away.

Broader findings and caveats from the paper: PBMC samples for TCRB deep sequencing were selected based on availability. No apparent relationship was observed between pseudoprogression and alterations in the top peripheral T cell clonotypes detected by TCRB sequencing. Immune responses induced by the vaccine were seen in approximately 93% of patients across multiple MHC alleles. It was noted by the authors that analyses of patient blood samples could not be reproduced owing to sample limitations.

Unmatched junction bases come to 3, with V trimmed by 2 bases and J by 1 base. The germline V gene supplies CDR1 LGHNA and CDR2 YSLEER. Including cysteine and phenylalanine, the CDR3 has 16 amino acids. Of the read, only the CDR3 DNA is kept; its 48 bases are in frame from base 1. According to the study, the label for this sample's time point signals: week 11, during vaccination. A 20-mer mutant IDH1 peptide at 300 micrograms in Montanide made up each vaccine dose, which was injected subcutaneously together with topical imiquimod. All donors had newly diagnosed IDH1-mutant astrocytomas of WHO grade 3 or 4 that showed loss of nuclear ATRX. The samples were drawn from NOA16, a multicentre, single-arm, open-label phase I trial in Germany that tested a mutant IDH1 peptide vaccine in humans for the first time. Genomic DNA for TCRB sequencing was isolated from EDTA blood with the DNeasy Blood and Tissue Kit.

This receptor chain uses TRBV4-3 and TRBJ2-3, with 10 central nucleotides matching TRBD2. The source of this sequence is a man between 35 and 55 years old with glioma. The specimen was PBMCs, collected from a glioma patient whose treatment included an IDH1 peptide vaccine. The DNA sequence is TGCGCCAGCAGCCAACTAGCGGGAGAGGGCACAGATACGCAGTATTTT. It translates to CASSQLAGEGTDTQYF.